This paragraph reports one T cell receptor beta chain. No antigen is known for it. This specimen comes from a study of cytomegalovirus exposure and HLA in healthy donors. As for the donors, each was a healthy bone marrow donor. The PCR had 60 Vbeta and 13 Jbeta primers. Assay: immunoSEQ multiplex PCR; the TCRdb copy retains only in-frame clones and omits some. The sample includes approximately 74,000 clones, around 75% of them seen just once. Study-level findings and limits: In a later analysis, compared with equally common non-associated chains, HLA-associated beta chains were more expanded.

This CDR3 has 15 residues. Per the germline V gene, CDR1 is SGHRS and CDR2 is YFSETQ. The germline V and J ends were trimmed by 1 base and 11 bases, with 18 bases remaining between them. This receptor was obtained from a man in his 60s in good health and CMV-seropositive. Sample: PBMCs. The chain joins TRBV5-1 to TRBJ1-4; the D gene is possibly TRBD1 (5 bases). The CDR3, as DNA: TGCGCCAGCAGCTTGTCAGTGGTGCAGGGAGGGAAACTGTTTTTT. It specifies CASSLSVVQGGKLFF. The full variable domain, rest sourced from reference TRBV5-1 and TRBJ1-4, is KAGVTQTPRYLIKTRGQQVTLSCSPISGHRSVSWYQQTPGQGLQFLFEYFSETQRNKGNFPGRFSGRQFSNSRSEMNVSTLELGDSALYLCASSLSVVQGGKLFFGSGTQLSVL.